A selection of T cell receptor beta chains follows, all from one sample in a study of CD8+ T cells in alopecia areata. The protocol was immunoSEQ multiplex PCR, while the TCRdb copy is restricted to in-frame clones and leaves out a portion. The table has 250,000 to 300,000 clones, about three fifths seen once; the top ten hold roughly 1.8%. Here the sequenced sample was CD4+ T cells sorted from blood, taken at week 24, from a patient treated with tofacitinib. Every receptor here comes from a human donor with alopecia areata. The CDR3 runs from the conserved cysteine through the conserved F or W. The order of the fields is V gene, J gene, CDR3 protein.

TRBV6-5	TRBJ1-1	CASRATNTEAFF
TRBV7-2	TRBJ2-3	CASSRHPTGGTDTQYF
TRBV4-1	TRBJ1-1	CASSQAGQGGTEAFF
TRBV7-8	TRBJ1-2	CASSFPGGNTKYGYTF
TRBV4-1	TRBJ2-1	CASSQASGGANEQFF
TRBV6-1	TRBJ1-6	CASSEGVGTGYSPLHF
TRBV30	TRBJ2-7	CAWSPRGNYEQYF
TRBV18	TRBJ2-2	CASSPQTSDTGELFF
TRBV2	TRBJ2-3	CASRARAGGSTDTQYF
TRBV29-1	TRBJ1-3	CSVEEGIGNTIYF
TRBV7-8	TRBJ2-3	CASSSRPALYRTDTQYF
TRBV28	TRBJ2-1	CASSRYRGPYNEQFF
TRBV7-2	TRBJ1-1	CASSFYGQGATAFF
TRBV7-9	TRBJ1-1	CASSSTPQAEAFF
TRBV7-2	TRBJ1-6	CASSPAGVPGNSPLHF
TRBV29-1	TRBJ1-2	CSVGRRSGYTF
TRBV4-1	TRBJ2-3	CASSPRGTGPATDTQYF
TRBV5-1	TRBJ2-3	CASGTSRGVDTQYF
TRBV5-6	TRBJ2-6	CASSVPGLGVLTF
TRBV5-1	TRBJ2-5	CASSLGGGAEETQYF
TRBV7-9	TRBJ1-1	CASRLQGDTEAFF
TRBV7-9	TRBJ1-3	CASAPWVSGDTIYF
TRBV10-3	TRBJ1-2	CAISESATIRYTF
TRBV28	TRBJ1-2	CASSFGRATMGGYTF
TRBV18	TRBJ1-1	CASSPHPIHQGTEAFF
TRBV29-1	TRBJ2-3	CSSEDPTDGTDTQYF
TRBV6-5	TRBJ1-5	CASSYSEGNQPQHF
TRBV20-1	TRBJ2-4	CSASLQDLQYF
TRBV29-1	TRBJ2-2	CSALPPGPPNTGELFF
TRBV10-3	TRBJ2-3	CAINTDGASTDTQYF
TRBV30	TRBJ2-7	CAWSKIYEQYF
TRBV7-2	TRBJ1-6	CASSLLGAESPLHF
TRBV5-6	TRBJ2-4	CASSPLGTDQYF
TRBV30	TRBJ2-1	CAWSISLEQFF
TRBV7-9	TRBJ1-1	CASRRQGEAFF
TRBV5-1	TRBJ2-2	CASSWSTGELFF
TRBV2	TRBJ2-6	CASSDKGLPYSGANVLTF
TRBV29-1	TRBJ2-1	CSVQKTGRPYNEQFF
TRBV30	TRBJ2-5	CAWSVRVQETQYF
TRBV5-1	TRBJ1-1	CASNSPGGNTEAFF
TRBV7-2	TRBJ2-4	CASSFLGPKNIQYF
TRBV28	TRBJ2-5	CASSFSDRQETQYF
TRBV4-1	TRBJ1-6	CASSQRADRQEMWSYNSPLHF
TRBV29-1	TRBJ2-7	CSVEESGKAPYEQYF